This TCR beta chain derives from a study of cytomegalovirus exposure and HLA in healthy donors. Study conclusions and caveats: TCR beta sequences reportedly predicted most subjects' HLA-A and HLA-B alleles accurately. Indistinguishable V segments, including TRBV6-2 and TRBV6-3, were excluded.

Germline V gene lookup returns CDR1 PRHDT and CDR2 FYEKMQ (reference sequence). Trimming at V came to 1 base and at J to 13 bases, leaving 9 bases not matched to a gene. This CDR3 spans 14 amino acids. A word on this clone: The antigen remains unidentified.

60 Vbeta and 13 Jbeta primers were used in PCR. Some clones are missing from TCRdb's copy, which holds only in-frame ones; the method was immunoSEQ multiplex PCR. The sample contains some 200,000 clones, about 83% of which appear only once. V usage is TRBV13 and J usage is TRBJ1-2; 10 positions agree with TRBD1. This clonotype was sampled from a man aged 40-50 years in good health and CMV-seronegative. Sequences were obtained from PBMCs. The CDR3 sequence is CASSLEGTGALVTF. The CDR3 DNA sequence: TGTGCCAGCAGCTTAGAAGGGACAGGGGCGCTGGTCACCTTC. Complete variable domain (other parts from reference TRBV13 and TRBJ1-2): AAGVIQSPRHLIKEKRETATLKCYPIPRHDTVYWYQQGPGQDPQFLISFYEKMQSDKGSIPDRFSAQQFSDYHSELNMSSLELGDSALYFCASSLEGTGALVTFGSGTRLTVV.